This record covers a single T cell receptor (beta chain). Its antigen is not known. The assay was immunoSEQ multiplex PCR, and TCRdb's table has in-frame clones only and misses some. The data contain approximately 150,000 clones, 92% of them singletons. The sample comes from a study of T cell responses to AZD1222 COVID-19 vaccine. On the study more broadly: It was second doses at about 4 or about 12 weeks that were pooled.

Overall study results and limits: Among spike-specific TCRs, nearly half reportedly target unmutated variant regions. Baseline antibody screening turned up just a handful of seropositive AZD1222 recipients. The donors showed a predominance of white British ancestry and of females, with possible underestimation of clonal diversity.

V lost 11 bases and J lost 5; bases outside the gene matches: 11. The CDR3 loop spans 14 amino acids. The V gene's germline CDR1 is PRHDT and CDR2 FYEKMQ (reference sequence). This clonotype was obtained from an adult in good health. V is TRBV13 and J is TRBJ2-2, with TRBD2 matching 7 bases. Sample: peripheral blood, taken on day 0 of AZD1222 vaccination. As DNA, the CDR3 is TGTGCCTGGGGGGAGACTAGCAATACCGGGGAGCTGTTTTTT. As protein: CAWGETSNTGELFF.